The clone carrying this TCR beta chain came up a few times. Semi-nested PCR with Nested Universal Primer A followed constant-region reverse priming of full-length variable regions. Each CDR3 protein gets one entry after TCRdb re-called the 5' RACE reads with MiXCR. This table has about 32,000 distinct CDR3 sequences, less than 25% appearing once. Sequencing was carried out using memory CD4+ T cells sorted from blood. Indicated subset: memory CD4+ T cells, CD4+CD45RO+CD25-. This TCR was sampled from a female donor with breast cancer.

The CDR3 region is CASATGLYNEQFF. The CDR3 DNA reads TGTGCCTCTGCGACAGGGTTGTACAATGAGCAGTTCTTC. The chain couples TRBV6-6 to TRBJ2-1, with 7 positions matching TRBD1. V lost 11 bases and J lost 4; bases outside the gene matches: 8. Germline-derived CDR1 and CDR2 are MNHNY and SVGAGI (reference sequence). CDR3 length equals 13 residues.